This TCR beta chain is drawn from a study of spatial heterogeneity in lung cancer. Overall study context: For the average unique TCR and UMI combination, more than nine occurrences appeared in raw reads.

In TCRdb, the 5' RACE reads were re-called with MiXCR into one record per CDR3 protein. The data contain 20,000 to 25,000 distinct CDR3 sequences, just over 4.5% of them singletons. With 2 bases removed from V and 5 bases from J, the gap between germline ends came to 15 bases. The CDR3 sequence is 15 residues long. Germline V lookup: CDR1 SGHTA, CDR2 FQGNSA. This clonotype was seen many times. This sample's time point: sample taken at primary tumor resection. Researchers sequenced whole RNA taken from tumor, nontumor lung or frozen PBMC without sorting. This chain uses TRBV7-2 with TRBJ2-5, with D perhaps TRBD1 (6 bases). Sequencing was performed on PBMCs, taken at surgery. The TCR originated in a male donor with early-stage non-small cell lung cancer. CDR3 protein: CASSLMSGAWETQYF. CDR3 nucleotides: TGTGCCAGCAGCTTAATGTCAGGGGCATGGGAGACCCAGTACTTC.